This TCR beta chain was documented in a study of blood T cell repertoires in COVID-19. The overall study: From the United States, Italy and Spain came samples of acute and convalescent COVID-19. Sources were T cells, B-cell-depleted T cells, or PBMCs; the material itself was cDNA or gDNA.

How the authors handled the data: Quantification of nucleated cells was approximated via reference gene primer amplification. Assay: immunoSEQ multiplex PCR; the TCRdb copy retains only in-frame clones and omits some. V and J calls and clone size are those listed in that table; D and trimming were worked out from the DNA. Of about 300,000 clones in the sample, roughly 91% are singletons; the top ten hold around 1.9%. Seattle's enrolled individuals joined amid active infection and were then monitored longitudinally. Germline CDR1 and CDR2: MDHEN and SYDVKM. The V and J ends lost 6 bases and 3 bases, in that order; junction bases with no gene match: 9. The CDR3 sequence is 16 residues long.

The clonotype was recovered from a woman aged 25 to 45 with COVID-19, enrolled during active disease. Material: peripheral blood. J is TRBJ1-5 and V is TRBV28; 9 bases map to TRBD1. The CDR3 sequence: CASSLNRGLANQPQHF. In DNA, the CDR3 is TGTGCCAGCAGCCTCAACAGGGGGCTGGCCAATCAGCCCCAGCATTTT.